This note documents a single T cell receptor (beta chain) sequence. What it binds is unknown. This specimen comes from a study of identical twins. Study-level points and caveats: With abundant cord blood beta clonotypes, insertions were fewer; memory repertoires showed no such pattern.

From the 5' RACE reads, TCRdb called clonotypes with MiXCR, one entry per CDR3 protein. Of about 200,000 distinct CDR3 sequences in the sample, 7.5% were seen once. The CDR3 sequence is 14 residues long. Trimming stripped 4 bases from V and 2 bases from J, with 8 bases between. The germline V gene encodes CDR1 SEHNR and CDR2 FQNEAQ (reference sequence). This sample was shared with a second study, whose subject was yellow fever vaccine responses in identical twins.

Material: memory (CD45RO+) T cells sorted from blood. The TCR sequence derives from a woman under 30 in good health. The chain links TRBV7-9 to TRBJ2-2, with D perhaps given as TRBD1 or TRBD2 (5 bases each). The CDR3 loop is CASSSRDNTGELFF. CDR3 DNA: TGTGCCAGCAGCTCCCGGGACAACACCGGGGAGCTGTTTTTT.